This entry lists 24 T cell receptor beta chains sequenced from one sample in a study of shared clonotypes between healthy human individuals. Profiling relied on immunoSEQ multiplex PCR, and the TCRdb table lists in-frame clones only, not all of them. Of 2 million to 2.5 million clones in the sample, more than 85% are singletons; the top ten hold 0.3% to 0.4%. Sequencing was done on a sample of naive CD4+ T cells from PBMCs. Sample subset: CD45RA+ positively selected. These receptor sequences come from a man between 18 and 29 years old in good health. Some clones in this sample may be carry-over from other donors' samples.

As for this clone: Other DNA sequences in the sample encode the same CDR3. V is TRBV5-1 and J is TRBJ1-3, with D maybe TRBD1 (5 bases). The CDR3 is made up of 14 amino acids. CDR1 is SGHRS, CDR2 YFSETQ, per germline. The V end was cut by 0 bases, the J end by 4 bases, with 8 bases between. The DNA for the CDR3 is TGCGCCAGCAGCTTGGCCCCAGGGGGAAACACCATATATTTT. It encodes CASSLAPGGNTIYF.

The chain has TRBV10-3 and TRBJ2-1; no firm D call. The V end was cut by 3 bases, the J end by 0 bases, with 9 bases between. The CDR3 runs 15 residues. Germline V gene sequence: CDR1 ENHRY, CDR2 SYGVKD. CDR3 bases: TGTGCCATCAGTGATTATAGGGACTCCTACAATGAGCAGTTCTTC. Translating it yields CAISDYRDSYNEQFF.

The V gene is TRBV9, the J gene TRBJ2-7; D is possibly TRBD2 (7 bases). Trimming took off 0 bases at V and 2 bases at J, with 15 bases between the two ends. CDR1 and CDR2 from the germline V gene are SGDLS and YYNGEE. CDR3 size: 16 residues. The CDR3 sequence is CASSVAGASGTYEQYF. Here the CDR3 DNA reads TGTGCCAGCAGCGTAGCGGGGGCTAGCGGAACCTACGAGCAGTACTTC.

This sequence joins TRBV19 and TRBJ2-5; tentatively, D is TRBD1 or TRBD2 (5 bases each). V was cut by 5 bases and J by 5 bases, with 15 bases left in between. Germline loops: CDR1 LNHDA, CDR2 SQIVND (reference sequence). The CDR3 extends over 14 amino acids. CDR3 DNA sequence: TGTGCCAGTAGTCCTGGGACGGGGTGGGAGACCCAGTACTTC. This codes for CASSPGTGWETQYF.

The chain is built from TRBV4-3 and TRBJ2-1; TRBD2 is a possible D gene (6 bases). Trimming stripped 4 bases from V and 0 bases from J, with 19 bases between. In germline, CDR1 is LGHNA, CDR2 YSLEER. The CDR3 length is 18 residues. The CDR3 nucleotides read TGCGCCAGCAGCCCAGGTAGCGGAGTAGCCCTCTCCTACAATGAGCAGTTCTTC. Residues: CASSPGSGVALSYNEQFF.

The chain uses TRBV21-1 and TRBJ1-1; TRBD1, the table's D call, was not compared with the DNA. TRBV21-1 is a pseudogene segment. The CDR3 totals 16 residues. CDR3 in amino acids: CASSKAPRDRGTEAFF. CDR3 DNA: TGTGCCAGCAGCAAAGCGCCGCGGGACAGGGGAACTGAAGCTTTCTTT.

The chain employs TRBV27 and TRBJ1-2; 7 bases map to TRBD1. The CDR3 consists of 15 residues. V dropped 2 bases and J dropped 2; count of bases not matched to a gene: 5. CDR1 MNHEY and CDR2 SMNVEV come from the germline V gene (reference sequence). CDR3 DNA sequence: TGTGCCAGCAGTTTAACACAGGGGTCAAACTATGGCTACACCTTC. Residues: CASSLTQGSNYGYTF.

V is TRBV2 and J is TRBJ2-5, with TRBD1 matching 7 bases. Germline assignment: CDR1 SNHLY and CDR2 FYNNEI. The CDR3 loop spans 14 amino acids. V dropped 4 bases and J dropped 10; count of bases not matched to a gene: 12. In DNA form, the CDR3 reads TGTGCCAGCAGTGCGGACAGGACCCAAGAGGGCCAGTACTTC. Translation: CASSADRTQEGQYF.

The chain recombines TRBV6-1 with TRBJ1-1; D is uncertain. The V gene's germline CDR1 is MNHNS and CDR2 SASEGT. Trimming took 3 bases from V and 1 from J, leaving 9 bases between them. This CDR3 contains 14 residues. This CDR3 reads CASSEKWRNTEAFF. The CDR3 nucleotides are TGTGCCAGCAGTGAGAAATGGAGGAACACTGAAGCTTTCTTT.

The CDR3 is CASSEVAAGNIQYF. The DNA of the CDR3 is TGTGCCAGCAGTGAAGTGGCCGCGGGAAACATTCAGTACTTC. This chain connects TRBV2 to TRBJ2-4, with D possibly matching TRBD2 (5 bases). The CDR3 runs 14 residues. Germline V CDR1 and CDR2: SNHLY, FYNNEI. V lost 1 base and J 6 bases, leaving 10 bases between the germline ends.

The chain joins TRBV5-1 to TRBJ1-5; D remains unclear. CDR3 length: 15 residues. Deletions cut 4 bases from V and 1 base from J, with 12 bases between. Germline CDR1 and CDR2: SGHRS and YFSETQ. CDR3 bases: TGCGCCAGCAGCCCCGCCCCTACCAGCAATCAGCCCCAGCATTTT. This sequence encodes CASSPAPTSNQPQHF.

DNA for the CDR3: TGCGCCAGCAGCTCCGCCCTACTAGCGGGAGGGCCCTCGAGGACCGGGGAGCTGTTTTTT. Encoded protein: CASSSALLAGGPSRTGELFF. The J gene is TRBJ2-2, the V gene TRBV5-1; TRBD2 aligns across 13 bases. The V segment lost 3 bases and the J segment 5 bases; nucleotides outside the gene matches: 16. The CDR3 is 20 residues long. Germline CDR1 is SGHRS and CDR2 is YFSETQ.

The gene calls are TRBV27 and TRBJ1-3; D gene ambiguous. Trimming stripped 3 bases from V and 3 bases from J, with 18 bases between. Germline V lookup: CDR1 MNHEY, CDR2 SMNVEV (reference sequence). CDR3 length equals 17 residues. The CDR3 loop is CASSFRPQVGVGNTIYF. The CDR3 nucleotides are TGTGCCAGCAGTTTTCGACCCCAGGTTGGGGTTGGAAACACCATATATTTT.

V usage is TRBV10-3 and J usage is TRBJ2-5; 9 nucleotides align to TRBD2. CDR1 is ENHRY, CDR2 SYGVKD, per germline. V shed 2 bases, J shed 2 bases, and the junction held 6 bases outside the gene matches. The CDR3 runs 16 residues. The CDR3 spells CAISEHLAGQQETQYF. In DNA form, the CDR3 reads TGTGCCATCAGTGAGCACCTAGCGGGACAACAAGAGACCCAGTACTTC.

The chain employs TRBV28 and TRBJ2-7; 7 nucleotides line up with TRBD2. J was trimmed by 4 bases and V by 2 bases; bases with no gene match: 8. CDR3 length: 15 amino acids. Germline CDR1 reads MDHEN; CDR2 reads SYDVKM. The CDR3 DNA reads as TGTGCCAGCAGTTTACTAGCGGCGCTGGGGTACGAGCAGTACTTC. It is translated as CASSLLAALGYEQYF.

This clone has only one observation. This chain's CDR3 is CASNPTGGETQYF. Written as DNA, the CDR3 is TGTGCCAGCAACCCCACCGGCGGAGAGACCCAGTACTTC. This sequence joins TRBV5-6 and TRBJ2-5; D unresolved. Germline-derived CDR1 and CDR2 are SGHDT and YYEEEE. CDR3 size: 13 residues. Trimming removed 6 bases at V and 4 bases at J, with 13 bases between.

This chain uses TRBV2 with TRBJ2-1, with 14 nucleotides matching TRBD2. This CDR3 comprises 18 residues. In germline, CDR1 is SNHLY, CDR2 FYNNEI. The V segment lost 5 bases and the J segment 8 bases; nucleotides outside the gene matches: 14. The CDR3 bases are TGTGCCAGCAGTCCTATCACGGGACTAGCGGGAGAAGGGTATGAGCAGTTCTTC. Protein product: CASSPITGLAGEGYEQFF.

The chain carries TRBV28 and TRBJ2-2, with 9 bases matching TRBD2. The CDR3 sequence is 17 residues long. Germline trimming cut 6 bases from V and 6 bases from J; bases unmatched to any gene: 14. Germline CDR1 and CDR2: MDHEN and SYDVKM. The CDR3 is CASRHGTGGTSSGELFF. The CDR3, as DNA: TGTGCCAGCAGACACGGGACGGGCGGGACTAGCTCCGGGGAGCTGTTTTTT.

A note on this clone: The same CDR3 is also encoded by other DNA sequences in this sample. The CDR3 DNA reads TGTGCCAGCAGTCTTGGCAATCAGCCCCAGCATTTT. The encoded protein is CASSLGNQPQHF. The chain carries TRBV28 and TRBJ1-5; D unresolved. Germline lookup yields CDR1 MDHEN and CDR2 SYDVKM. This CDR3 region has 12 residues. The V end lost 5 bases, the J end lost 2 bases, and 4 bases lay between the germline ends.

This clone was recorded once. The CDR3 spells CASRNRQGDNSPLHF. The CDR3, as DNA: TGTGCCAGCAGAAATCGACAGGGGGATAATTCACCCCTCCACTTT. The chain joins TRBV6-6 to TRBJ1-6; 9 positions match TRBD1. CDR1 MNHNY and CDR2 SVGAGI come from the germline V gene (reference sequence). The V and J ends lost 6 bases and 5 bases, in that order; junction bases with no gene match: 5. The CDR3 sequence is 15 residues long.

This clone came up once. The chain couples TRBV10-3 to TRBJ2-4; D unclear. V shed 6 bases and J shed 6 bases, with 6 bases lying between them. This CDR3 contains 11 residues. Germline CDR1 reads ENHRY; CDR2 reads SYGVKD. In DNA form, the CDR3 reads TGTGCCATCAGGGACCTAAACATTCAGTACTTC. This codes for CAIRDLNIQYF.

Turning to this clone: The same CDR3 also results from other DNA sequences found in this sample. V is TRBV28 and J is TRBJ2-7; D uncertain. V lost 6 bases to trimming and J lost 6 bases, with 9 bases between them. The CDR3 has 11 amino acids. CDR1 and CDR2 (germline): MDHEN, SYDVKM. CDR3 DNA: TGTGCCAGCAGCGGACCCCGCGAGCAGTACTTC. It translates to CASSGPREQYF.

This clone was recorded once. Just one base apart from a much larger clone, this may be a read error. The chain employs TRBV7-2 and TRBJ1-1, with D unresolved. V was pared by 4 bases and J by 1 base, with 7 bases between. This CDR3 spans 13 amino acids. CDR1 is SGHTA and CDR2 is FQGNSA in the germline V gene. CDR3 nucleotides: TGTGCCAGCAGCTACGACGGGAACACTGAAGCTTTCTTT. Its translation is CASSYDGNTEAFF.

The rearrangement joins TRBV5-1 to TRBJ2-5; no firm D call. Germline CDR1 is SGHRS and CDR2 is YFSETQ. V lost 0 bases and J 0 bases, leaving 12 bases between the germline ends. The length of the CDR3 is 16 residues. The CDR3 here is CASSLVGTRYQETQYF. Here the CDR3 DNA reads TGCGCCAGCAGCTTGGTGGGCACCCGGTACCAAGAGACCCAGTACTTC.